These T cell receptor beta chains were read from a single sample in a study of blood T cells in healthy people across ages. TCRdb passed the 5' RACE reads through MiXCR, listing each CDR3 protein once. The table lists around 870,000 distinct CDR3 sequences, 25% to 35% of them singletons, with 17% in the top ten. The sequencing sample was made of blood. The source of these receptors is a woman of 80 years or more in good health. Both conserved end residues are part of each CDR3. D genes are given only for firm matches.

>TRBJ1-2|TRBV6-4|NA
CASSKAAGANYGYTF
>TRBJ1-2|TRBV10-2|TRBD1
CAGSERTGYGYTF
>TRBJ2-3|TRBV20-1|TRBD1
CSASRQGGDTQYF
>NA|TRBV7-2|NA
CASSGARQVSRTQYF
>TRBJ1-1|TRBV5-1|NA
CASSPPWGPEAFF
>NA|TRBV4-3|TRBD1
CASSQAVQGSYEQYF
>TRBJ2-5|TRBV7-2|NA
CASSLGAGETQYF
>TRBJ2-5|TRBV5-4|NA
CASSSWGVGETQYF
>TRBJ2-3|TRBV7-2|TRBD1
CASSSPRTGRDTQYF
>TRBJ2-7|TRBV28|NA
CKSQGSSYEQYF
>TRBJ1-1|TRBV7-8|NA
CASFDTGLPSPEAFF
>TRBJ1-1|TRBV6-5|NA
CASSYSNYMNTEAFF
>TRBJ2-1|TRBV20-1|NA
CSALTGQVPYNEQFF
>TRBJ1-2|TRBV7-7|NA
CAGSSLDRGSYGYTF
>TRBJ1-4|TRBV6-2/TRBV6-3|NA
CASSQTGRATNEKLFF
>TRBJ2-3|TRBV10-1|TRBD2
CASSRGRGGDTDTQYF
>TRBJ2-7|TRBV10-3|NA
CAISPRLYYEQYF
>TRBJ1-4|TRBV4-2|NA
CASSPETSTNEKLFF
>TRBJ1-2|TRBV7-8|TRBD1
CASSLSRQGDYTF
>TRBJ1-1|TRBV27|NA
CASSLDKGSTEAFF
>TRBJ2-5|TRBV11-2|TRBD1
CASSLIPGGVETQYF
>TRBJ2-3|TRBV3-1|NA
CASSQVTSGTQYF
>TRBJ2-1|TRBV20-1|NA
CSASDARPPYEQFF
>TRBJ2-1|TRBV7-2|TRBD2
CASSLLAGGPFF
>TRBJ2-1|TRBV9|TRBD1
CASGQGANEQFF
>TRBJ2-1|TRBV11-2|TRBD2
CACSTLAGDYNEQFF
>TRBJ2-7|TRBV11-2|TRBD1
CASSFYTGTGGNEQYF
>TRBJ2-6|TRBV6-7|NA
CASSYGHWGPGANVLTF
>TRBJ1-1|TRBV20-1|TRBD1
CSARQGGWTEAFF
>TRBJ2-1|TRBV12-3/TRBV12-4|NA
CASRRSGTGRNYNEQFF
>TRBJ2-3|TRBV5-1|NA
CASSPDVSTDTQYF
>TRBJ1-2|TRBV27|NA
CASSCLIRGRSEANYGYTF
>TRBJ2-3|TRBV7-2|NA
CASSLEGGWGARNPQYF
>TRBJ2-1|TRBV4-1|NA
CASSQESNWNGQFF
>TRBJ2-3|TRBV7-9|TRBD2
CASSLGDLAGQASTDTQYF
>TRBJ2-1|TRBV4-3|TRBD1
CASRFFWTGMGFF
>TRBJ2-7|TRBV6-1|NA
CARLLGYEQYF
>TRBJ2-4|TRBV20-1|NA
CSARDQGGLDIQYF
>TRBJ2-6|TRBV27|NA
CASRGGTFNSGANVLTF
>TRBJ2-3|TRBV3-1|NA
CASSRQGLGGTTDTQYF
>TRBJ2-2|TRBV12-3/TRBV12-4|TRBD2
CASRTGTSNTGELFF
>TRBJ2-2|TRBV6-6|TRBD1
CASSRHAGTGVNGELFF
>TRBJ1-4|TRBV7-9|NA
CASSQSGLLATNEKLFF
>TRBJ2-2|TRBV5-1|NA
CASSLWQGTGELFF
>TRBJ1-6|TRBV29-1|NA
CSVRDTSYNSPLHF
>TRBJ2-7|TRBV21-1|NA
CASSKGWSENYEQYF
>TRBJ1-6|TRBV7-2|NA
CASSLSAGMGSPLHF
>TRBJ2-1|TRBV28|NA
CASISGGTAYNEQFF
>TRBJ1-2|TRBV11-2|NA
CASRGFRGPLNYGYTF
>TRBJ2-3|TRBV4-3|NA
CASSQGDGRRADTQYF
>TRBJ2-3|TRBV20-1|TRBD2
CSARSGRAADTQYF